The 8 T cell receptor beta chains below were found in one sample sequenced in a study of blood T cell repertoires in COVID-19. Some clones are missing from TCRdb's copy, which holds only in-frame ones; the method was immunoSEQ multiplex PCR. The sample includes some 200,000 clones, around nine tenths of them seen just once. The sequenced material came from peripheral blood. Receptors were obtained from a woman aged 18-35 years who had recovered from COVID-19.

This clone has only one observation. The rearrangement links TRBV12-3 or TRBV12-4 to TRBJ2-3, with D hard to call. V was pared by 4 bases and J by 0 bases, with 2 bases between. There are 12 residues in the CDR3. CDR3 in amino acids: CASSSSTDTQYF. For the CDR3, the DNA is TGTGCCAGCAGTTCTAGCACAGATACGCAGTATTTT.

The CDR3: CASSYQGPYYNEQFF. DNA of the CDR3: TGTGCCAGCAGTTATCAGGGCCCTTACTACAATGAGCAGTTCTTC. The chain recombines TRBV6-2 or TRBV6-3 with TRBJ2-1; D possibly corresponds to TRBD1 (5 bases). Looked up from germline, CDR1 is MNHEY and CDR2 is SVGEGT. The germline V and J ends were trimmed by 3 bases and 3 bases, with 12 bases remaining between them. CDR3 length: 15 amino acids.

The CDR3 loop reads CAVKGQGDQPQHF. The CDR3 nucleotides are TGTGCCGTGAAGGGACAGGGAGACCAGCCCCAGCATTTT. The chain carries TRBV19 and TRBJ1-5; 9 bases align to TRBD1. Losses at the gene ends were 11 bases for V and 7 bases for J; bases not matched to a gene: 9. This CDR3 is built from 13 residues. The germline gives CDR1 LNHDA, CDR2 SQIVND (reference sequence).

V and J are TRBV13 and TRBJ1-4, with TRBD1 as a possible D gene (6 bases). Germline values: CDR1 PRHDT, CDR2 FYEKMQ (reference sequence). The CDR3 totals 15 residues. Trimming took off 5 bases at V and 3 bases at J, with 13 bases between the two ends. For the CDR3, the DNA is TGTGCCAGCAGCGTACGGACAGAGGCTAATGAAAAACTGTTTTTT. Encoded protein: CASSVRTEANEKLFF.

V gene TRBV18 combines with J gene TRBJ1-2; 10 bases align to TRBD1. J was trimmed by 3 bases and V by 3 bases; bases with no gene match: 4. CDR1 KGHSH and CDR2 LQKENI come from the germline V gene. The CDR3 loop spans 15 amino acids. CDR3 sequence: CASSPYGTGDYGYTF. The CDR3 DNA sequence: TGTGCCAGCTCACCTTATGGGACAGGGGACTATGGCTACACCTTC.

The chain has TRBV27 and TRBJ2-1, with TRBD2 matching 7 bases. The CDR3 runs to 15 residues. V dropped 8 bases and J dropped 2; count of bases not matched to a gene: 9. Germline loops: CDR1 MNHEY, CDR2 SMNVEV (reference sequence). DNA of the CDR3: TGTGCCAGCGGAGGACTAGACGGGACCTACAATGAGCAGTTCTTC. This translates into CASGGLDGTYNEQFF.

This clone has more than one count but fewer than ten. V and J are TRBV6-5 and TRBJ1-3, with 7 bases lining up with TRBD1. Germline V gene sequence: CDR1 MNHEY, CDR2 SVGAGI. The CDR3 runs to 14 residues. V shed 5 bases, J shed 4 bases, and the junction held 5 bases outside the gene matches. The CDR3 protein is CASSRDSTGNTIYF. In nucleotides, the CDR3 is TGTGCCAGCAGTCGGGACAGTACCGGAAACACCATATATTTT.

The CDR3 is CTSSQGRDRDYEQYF. The CDR3 DNA reads TGCACCAGCAGCCAGGGCCGGGACAGGGACTACGAGCAGTACTTC. The V call is TRBV1, the J call TRBJ2-7; TRBD1 was called by the table and not checked on the DNA. TRBV1 is recorded as a pseudogene. The CDR3 extends over 15 amino acids.